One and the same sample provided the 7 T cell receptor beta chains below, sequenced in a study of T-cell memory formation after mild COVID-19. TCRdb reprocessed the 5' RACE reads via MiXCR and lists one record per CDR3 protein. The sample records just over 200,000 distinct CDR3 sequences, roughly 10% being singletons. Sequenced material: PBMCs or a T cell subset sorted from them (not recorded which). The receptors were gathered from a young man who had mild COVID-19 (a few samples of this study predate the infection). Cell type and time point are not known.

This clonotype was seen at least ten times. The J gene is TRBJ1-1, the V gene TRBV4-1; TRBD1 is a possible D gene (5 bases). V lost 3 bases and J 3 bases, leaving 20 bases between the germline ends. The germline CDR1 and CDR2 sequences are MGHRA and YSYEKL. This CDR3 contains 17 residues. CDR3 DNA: TGCGCCAGCAGCCACCGGGGGAAGACGGCAGAGGACACTGAAGCTTTCTTT. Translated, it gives CASSHRGKTAEDTEAFF.

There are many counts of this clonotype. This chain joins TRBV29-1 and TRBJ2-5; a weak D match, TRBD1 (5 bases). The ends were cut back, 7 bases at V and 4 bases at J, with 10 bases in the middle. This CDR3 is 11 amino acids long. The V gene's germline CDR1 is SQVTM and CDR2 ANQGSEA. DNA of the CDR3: TGCAGCGCTTCTAGGGGAGAGACCCAGTACTTC. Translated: CSASRGETQYF.

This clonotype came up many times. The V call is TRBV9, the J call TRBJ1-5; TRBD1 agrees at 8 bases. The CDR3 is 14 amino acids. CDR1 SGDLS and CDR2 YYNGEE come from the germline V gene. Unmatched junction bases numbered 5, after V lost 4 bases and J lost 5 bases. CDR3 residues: CASSPTGVDQPQHF. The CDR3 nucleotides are TGTGCCAGCAGCCCGACAGGGGTTGATCAGCCCCAGCATTTT.

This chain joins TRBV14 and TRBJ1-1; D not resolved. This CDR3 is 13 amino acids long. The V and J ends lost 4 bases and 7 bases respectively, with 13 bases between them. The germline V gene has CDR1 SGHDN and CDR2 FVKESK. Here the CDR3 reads CASSPRLDGEAFF. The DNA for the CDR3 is TGTGCCAGCAGCCCCCGTTTAGATGGTGAAGCTTTCTTT.

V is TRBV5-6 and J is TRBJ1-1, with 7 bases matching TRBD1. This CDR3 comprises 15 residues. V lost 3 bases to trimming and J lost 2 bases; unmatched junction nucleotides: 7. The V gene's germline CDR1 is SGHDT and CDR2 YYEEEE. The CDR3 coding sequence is TGTGCCAGCAGCTCACTGGGACAGTCAAACACTGAAGCTTTCTTT. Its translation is CASSSLGQSNTEAFF.

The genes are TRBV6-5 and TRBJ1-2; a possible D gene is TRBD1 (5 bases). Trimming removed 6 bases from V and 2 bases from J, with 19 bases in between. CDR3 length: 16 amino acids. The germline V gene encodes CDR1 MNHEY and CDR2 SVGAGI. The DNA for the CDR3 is TGTGCCAGCAGGCGAATCCGATTAGGGGAAAACTATGGCTACACCTTC. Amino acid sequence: CASRRIRLGENYGYTF.

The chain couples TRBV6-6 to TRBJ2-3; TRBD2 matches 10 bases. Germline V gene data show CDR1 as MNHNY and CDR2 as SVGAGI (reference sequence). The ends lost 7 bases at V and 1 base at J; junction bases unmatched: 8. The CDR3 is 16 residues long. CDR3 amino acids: CASTNRGLAGTDTQYF. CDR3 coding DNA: TGTGCCAGCACCAACAGAGGACTAGCGGGCACAGATACGCAGTATTTT.